Sequencing of this T cell receptor (beta chain) was carried out in a study of tumor-infiltrating lymphocytes in primary liver carcinoma. The overall study: There were tumors of stage T1-T3 N0M0, each 4.2 to 10 cm across.

The researchers obtained blood RNA from unsorted whole blood and also extracted germline DNA. HBV chronically infected the treatment-naive patients. Before the operation took place, about 4.4 milliliters of peripheral blood were collected. Germline CDR1 is SGHNT and CDR2 is YENEEA. The CDR3 covers 18 residues. V dropped 6 bases and J dropped 2; count of bases not matched to a gene: 14. TCR beta cDNA was reverse-transcribed from about 0.45 ug of total RNA. The reaction used a constant-region primer and ProtoScript II reverse transcriptase. A slightly modified ARM-PCR protocol with three nested multiplex PCR rounds produced these TCR beta libraries. A C-beta reverse primer and TRBV1-TRBV30 forward primers served in each of the first two PCR rounds, at about 9 cycles apiece. Each CDR3 protein gets one entry after TCRdb re-called the multiplex PCR reads with MiXCR. The sample holds about 200,000 distinct CDR3 sequences; almost 65% are singletons and the top ten take roughly 6.4%.

This TCR derives from a woman in her sixties or seventies with primary liver carcinoma and hepatitis B virus infection. Material for sequencing was peripheral blood. This chain connects TRBV11-3 to TRBJ2-3, with 10 bases aligning to TRBD2. The CDR3 DNA sequence: TGTGCCAGCAGGACCGGGACTAGCGCTTCAGAAGACACAGATACGCAGTATTTT. It codes for CASRTGTSASEDTDTQYF.